In its sample, the clone carrying this T cell receptor beta chain was seen once. No antigen is known for it. From germline, CDR1 is LNHDA and CDR2 SQIVND (reference sequence). The CDR3 spans 12 residues. Trimming took 7 bases from V and 7 from J, leaving 13 bases between them. The data are from a study of T cell repertoires in cytomegalovirus infection. Study outcomes and limitations: The ex vivo response showed dominance by HLA-C-restricted CMV-specific TCR beta clonotypes.

MiXCR, run by TCRdb on the reads, gives a single entry per CDR3 protein. The repertoire includes about a million distinct CDR3 sequences, approximately 33% of them detected once, and 13% sits in the top ten. This sequence joins TRBV19 and TRBJ1-1; D ambiguous. The receptor was derived from a human donor in good health (CMV status not recorded). Some clones in this sample may be carry-over from other donors' samples. The sequenced sample was cultured CD8+ T cells from PBMCs, obtained from culture after CMV antigen stimulation. The DNA of the CDR3 is TGTGCCAGTAAGGCCCCACTGGGTGAAGCTTTCTTT. Amino acid sequence: CASKAPLGEAFF.